These 32 T cell receptor beta chains originate from one sample sequenced in a study of radiotherapy plus CTLA-4 blockade in lung cancer. Profiling relied on immunoSEQ multiplex PCR, and the TCRdb table lists in-frame clones only, not all of them. The sample holds 55,000 to 65,000 clones, about 80% seen once. Sequenced here: peripheral blood, sampled from a patient treated with radiotherapy plus ipilimumab. All receptors derive from a human donor with non-small cell lung cancer who had a partial response to radiotherapy plus ipilimumab.

The chain couples TRBV5-1 to TRBJ2-2, with D possibly TRBD1 on 6 matching bases. This CDR3 contains 15 residues. The V gene's germline CDR1 is SGHRS and CDR2 YFSETQ. V was cut by 0 bases and J by 6 bases, with 12 bases left in between. CDR3 in amino acids: CASSLAQGTAGELFF. In nucleotides, the CDR3 is TGCGCCAGCAGCTTGGCACAGGGAACGGCCGGGGAGCTGTTTTTT.

The genes are TRBV5-6 and TRBJ2-1; 9 bases line up with TRBD1. Germline V lookup: CDR1 SGHDT, CDR2 YYEEEE. V was clipped by 3 bases and J by 5 bases; unmatched bases: 3. This CDR3 spans 14 amino acids. The CDR3 protein is CASSSGQGDNEQFF. In nucleotides, the CDR3 is TGTGCCAGCAGCTCGGGACAGGGTGACAATGAGCAGTTCTTC.

The chain's CDR3 is CASSDGTGPSLGPQHF. CDR3 coding DNA: TGTGCCAGCAGTGACGGGACAGGGCCCTCCCTCGGGCCCCAGCATTTT. This chain links TRBV2 with TRBJ1-5; 9 bases are shared with TRBD1. There are 16 residues in the CDR3. V lost 3 bases and J lost 9; bases outside the gene matches: 12. Germline V gene lookup returns CDR1 SNHLY and CDR2 FYNNEI.

The chain combines TRBV4-1 with TRBJ2-1, with a tentative D call TRBD1 (5 bases). V was shortened by 3 bases and J by 3 bases, with 9 bases between the two germline ends. This CDR3 is 14 amino acids long. The germline CDR1 and CDR2 sequences are MGHRA and YSYEKL. CDR3 nucleotide sequence: TGCGCCAGCAGCCAGGGGCAGGACTACAATGAGCAGTTCTTC. Its protein product is CASSQGQDYNEQFF.

The chain couples TRBV5-4 to TRBJ2-3, with D possibly TRBD2 on 5 matching bases. The CDR3 contains 16 residues. Per germline, CDR1 SGHNT and CDR2 YYREEE (reference sequence). V was trimmed by 0 bases and J by 0 bases, leaving 11 bases between them. CDR3 nucleotides: TGTGCCAGCAGCTTGGTCGCTAGCAAAAGCACAGATACGCAGTATTTT. This gives the protein CASSLVASKSTDTQYF. The full variable domain, completed using reference TRBV5-4 and TRBJ2-3, is ETGVTQSPTHLIKTRGQQVTLRCSSQSGHNTVSWYQQALGQGPQFIFQYYREEENGRGNFPPRFSGLQFPNYSSELNVNALELDDSALYLCASSLVASKSTDTQYFGPGTRLTVL.

The table lists this clone with a few counts. V is TRBV5-4 and J is TRBJ2-5; 12 positions agree with TRBD1. The CDR3 has 15 amino acids. V dropped 4 bases and J dropped 5; count of bases not matched to a gene: 6. CDR1 and CDR2 (germline): SGHNT, YYREEE (reference sequence). The CDR3 reads CASSGDRGRRETQYF. CDR3 in DNA: TGTGCCAGCAGCGGGGACAGGGGGCGCCGTGAGACCCAGTACTTC.

This chain uses TRBV28 with TRBJ1-5; 9 bases fit TRBD1. V lost 5 bases, J lost 3 bases, and 5 bases stayed unmatched. Germline V CDR1 and CDR2: MDHEN, SYDVKM. This CDR3 is 15 amino acids long. DNA for the CDR3: TGTGCCAGCAGTAAGGCACAGGGGGCCAATCAGCCCCAGCATTTT. Translating it yields CASSKAQGANQPQHF.

The chain has TRBV5-1 and TRBJ1-5; 9 bases agree with TRBD1. The CDR3 is 17 residues long. V dropped 0 bases and J dropped 2; count of bases not matched to a gene: 6. Germline loops: CDR1 SGHRS, CDR2 YFSETQ. The CDR3 reads CASSLGGQGWGNQPQHF. The CDR3 DNA follows: TGCGCCAGCAGCTTGGGGGGACAGGGCTGGGGCAATCAGCCCCAGCATTTT.

The V gene is TRBV6-1, the J gene TRBJ2-4; D is perhaps TRBD1 (5 bases). Germline V gene sequence: CDR1 MNHNS, CDR2 SASEGT. The germline V and J ends were trimmed by 5 bases and 4 bases, with 9 bases remaining between them. The CDR3 runs 13 residues. This CDR3 reads CASSFDSKNIQYF. CDR3 sequence (DNA): TGTGCCAGCAGTTTCGACAGTAAAAACATTCAGTACTTC.

The V call is TRBV7-2, the J call TRBJ1-1, with TRBD1 matching over 9 bases. With 3 bases clipped from V and 4 bases from J, the junction kept 0 bases outside the gene matches. The length of the CDR3 is 13 residues. Germline V gives CDR1 SGHTA, CDR2 FQGNSA. Here the CDR3 reads CASSLTGGTEAFF. The CDR3 nucleotides are TGTGCCAGCAGCTTGACAGGGGGCACTGAAGCTTTCTTT.

This clone came up a few times. The chain is built from TRBV15 and TRBJ2-4; possibly TRBD1 for D (5 bases). V was trimmed by 5 bases and J by 5 bases, leaving 22 bases between them. Germline CDR1 reads LNHNV; CDR2 reads YYDKDF (reference sequence). The CDR3 covers 17 residues. In DNA form, the CDR3 reads TGTGCCACCAGCCCCAAAAACGTATGGGGCCCCCAAAACATTCAGTACTTC. This codes for CATSPKNVWGPQNIQYF.

The chain has TRBV10-2 and TRBJ1-1, with 8 nucleotides matching TRBD1. The CDR3 is 13 amino acids. From germline, CDR1 is WSHSY and CDR2 SAAADI. The ends lost 2 bases at V and 5 bases at J; junction bases unmatched: 1. CDR3 DNA: TGCGCCAGCAGTGAGACAGGGGGGACTGAAGCTTTCTTT. This codes for CASSETGGTEAFF.

The gene calls are TRBV2 and TRBJ1-1, with 11 bases that match TRBD1. Germline assignment: CDR1 SNHLY and CDR2 FYNNEI. This CDR3 contains 17 residues. Trimming cost V 4 bases and J 4 bases; bases outside gene matches: 11. CDR3 sequence reads: CASSVTYGQGASTEAFF. Here the CDR3 DNA reads TGTGCCAGCAGTGTTACTTACGGACAGGGGGCAAGCACTGAAGCTTTCTTT.

V and J are TRBV6-5 and TRBJ2-1, with 7 bases that match TRBD2. Germline V gives CDR1 MNHEY, CDR2 SVGAGI. The CDR3 runs 16 residues. Unmatched junction bases numbered 9, after V lost 2 bases and J lost 5 bases. CDR3 coding DNA: TGTGCCAGCAGTTACGCCAGCGGGGAGGCTCACAATGAGCAGTTCTTC. Translating it yields CASSYASGEAHNEQFF.

The chain employs TRBV5-6 and TRBJ2-1; TRBD2 matches 15 bases. Germline assignment: CDR1 SGHDT and CDR2 YYEEEE. This CDR3 spans 15 amino acids. V lost 4 bases, J lost 7 bases, and 3 bases stayed unmatched. The CDR3 sequence: CASSLGLAGGNEQFF. In DNA form, the CDR3 reads TGTGCCAGCAGCCTCGGACTAGCGGGGGGGAATGAGCAGTTCTTC.

The V and J genes are TRBV6-1 and TRBJ1-1, with 7 bases aligning to TRBD1. The CDR3 sequence is 15 residues long. CDR1 is MNHNS and CDR2 is SASEGT in the germline V gene. V shed 6 bases, J shed 0 bases, and the junction held 7 bases outside the gene matches. The CDR3: CASRGGQQVNTEAFF. The CDR3 DNA reads TGTGCCAGCAGAGGGGGACAGCAGGTGAACACTGAAGCTTTCTTT.

The rearrangement uses TRBV5-6 and TRBJ2-7, with 9 bases matching TRBD1. Germline-derived CDR1 and CDR2 are SGHDT and YYEEEE. CDR3 length: 14 amino acids. The J segment lost 3 bases and the V segment lost 4 bases, leaving 5 bases of the junction unmatched. The DNA for the CDR3 is TGTGCCAGCAGCGACCGGGACAGGGACTACGAGCAGTACTTC. The encoded protein is CASSDRDRDYEQYF.

The chain joins TRBV7-2 to TRBJ2-7; D might be TRBD2 (5 bases). CDR3 size: 15 residues. Trimming shortened V by 1 base and J by 0 bases, and 10 bases separated the two germline ends. Germline values: CDR1 SGHTA, CDR2 FQGNSA. The CDR3: CASSLGGSGSYEQYF. The CDR3 region has the DNA TGTGCCAGCAGCTTAGGAGGGTCGGGCTCCTACGAGCAGTACTTC.

This clone was recorded only once. The chain is built from TRBV19 and TRBJ1-2; D is ambiguous. V shed 4 bases and J shed 7 bases, with 13 bases lying between them. CDR3 length equals 13 residues. CDR1 LNHDA and CDR2 SQIVND come from the germline V gene (reference sequence). CDR3 protein: CASSTWQVVGYTF. CDR3 in DNA: TGTGCCAGTAGTACCTGGCAAGTGGTTGGCTACACCTTC.

This chain uses TRBV18 with TRBJ2-2; D perhaps matches TRBD2 (5 bases). CDR1 KGHSH and CDR2 LQKENI come from the germline V gene. V was pared by 1 base and J by 7 bases, with 13 bases between. The CDR3 is 15 residues long. Here the CDR3 reads CASSPQVIGGGELFF. For the CDR3, the DNA is TGTGCCAGCTCACCACAGGTGATAGGAGGCGGGGAGCTGTTTTTT.

V usage is TRBV5-1 and J usage is TRBJ2-3, with a weak D call TRBD2 (5 bases). Germline values: CDR1 SGHRS, CDR2 YFSETQ. With 4 bases removed from V and 5 bases from J, the gap between germline ends came to 11 bases. CDR3 length equals 13 residues. Here the CDR3 reads CASSDIGVDTQYF. As DNA, the CDR3 is TGCGCCAGCAGCGACATCGGGGTAGATACGCAGTATTTT.

J is TRBJ1-1 and V is TRBV4-2, with 7 bases matching TRBD1. The CDR3 is 17 residues long. Germline V gene lookup returns CDR1 LGHNA and CDR2 YNFKEQ. V trimming: 0 bases; J trimming: 2 bases; junction bases outside the gene matches: 9. CDR3 region: CASSQDLGQRGNTEAFF. The CDR3 DNA follows: TGTGCCAGCAGCCAAGATTTGGGACAGAGGGGTAACACTGAAGCTTTCTTT.

The chain is built from TRBV2 and TRBJ2-7; perhaps TRBD1 as D (5 bases). V was trimmed by 4 bases and J by 0 bases, leaving 7 bases between them. There are 13 residues in the CDR3. The germline CDR1 and CDR2 sequences are SNHLY and FYNNEI. The CDR3 sequence is CASSVDSSYEQYF. Written as DNA, the CDR3 is TGTGCCAGCAGTGTTGACAGCTCCTACGAGCAGTACTTC.

This chain links TRBV2 with TRBJ2-5, with D unclear. With 6 bases removed from V and 3 bases from J, the gap between germline ends came to 11 bases. CDR3 length: 13 residues. Germline lookup yields CDR1 SNHLY and CDR2 FYNNEI. CDR3 nucleotide sequence: TGTGCCAGCAGGGCTAGTCTGGAAGAGACCCAGTACTTC. It is translated as CASRASLEETQYF.

The table lists this clone with a few counts. V usage is TRBV4-3 and J usage is TRBJ2-7; a weak D match, TRBD2 (6 bases). The CDR3 length is 15 residues. Germline lookup yields CDR1 LGHNA and CDR2 YSLEER. The germline V and J ends were trimmed by 1 base and 0 bases, with 10 bases remaining between them. The CDR3 DNA sequence: TGCGCCAGCAGCCAAGCCCAGGGAGGCTCCTACGAGCAGTACTTC. Translation gives CASSQAQGGSYEQYF.

The chain is built from TRBV4-1 and TRBJ1-6; D perhaps matches TRBD1 (5 bases). CDR1 and CDR2 from the germline V gene are MGHRA and YSYEKL. The CDR3 length is 12 residues. V lost 1 base and J lost 17, with 12 bases in between. CDR3 sequence reads: CASSQVRGRIHF. DNA of the CDR3: TGCGCCAGCAGCCAAGTTAGGGGCCGAATCCACTTT.

A word on this clone: The junction departs from germline at one end; a sequencing error may be responsible. The chain carries TRBV7-9 and TRBJ2-1; TRBD1 matches 10 bases. Germline loops: CDR1 SEHNR, CDR2 FQNEAQ (reference sequence). This CDR3 comprises 17 residues. The CDR3 protein is CASSPGVTGGSHNEQFF. The DNA for the CDR3 is TGTGCCAGCAGCCCAGGGGTGACAGGGGGCTCCCACAATGAGCAGTTCTTC. Full variable domain (outside the CDR3, taken from reference TRBV7-9 and TRBJ2-1): DTGVSQNPRHKITKRGQNVTFRCDPISEHNRLYWYRQTLGQGPEFLTYFQNEAQLEKSRLLSDRFSAERPKGSFSTLEIQRTEQGDSAMYLCASSPGVTGGSHNEQFFGPGTRLTVL.

The CDR3 region has the DNA TGTGCCTGGAGCGCCGGGACAGGGGGGGCCTACGAGCAGTACTTC. As protein: CAWSAGTGGAYEQYF. The chain carries TRBV30 and TRBJ2-7; 11 nucleotides agree with TRBD1. The length of the CDR3 is 15 residues. Germline V gene data show CDR1 as GTSNPN and CDR2 as SVGIG (reference sequence). The V and J ends lost 3 bases and 2 bases, in that order; junction bases with no gene match: 6.

In DNA form, the CDR3 reads TGTGCCAGCAGCGTGAGCCCGGGGGGCGGTGAGACCCAGTACTTC. Encoded protein: CASSVSPGGGETQYF. The rearrangement uses TRBV9 and TRBJ2-5, with D possibly TRBD2 on 7 matching bases. Trimming stripped 2 bases from V and 5 bases from J, with 16 bases between. The CDR3 sequence is 15 residues long. CDR1 is SGDLS, CDR2 YYNGEE, per germline. Full variable domain (missing parts from reference TRBV9 and TRBJ2-5): DSGVTQTPKHLITATGQRVTLRCSPRSGDLSVYWYQQSLDQGLQFLIQYYNGEERAKGNILERFSAQQFPDLHSELNLSSLELGDSALYFCASSVSPGGGETQYFGPGTRLLVL.

This chain links TRBV27 with TRBJ2-3; D ambiguous. The CDR3 runs to 11 residues. The V and J ends lost 4 bases and 3 bases respectively, with 2 bases between them. The germline V gene has CDR1 MNHEY and CDR2 SMNVEV (reference sequence). DNA of the CDR3: TGTGCCAGCAGTTCAACAGATACGCAGTATTTT. Its translation: CASSSTDTQYF.

The J gene is TRBJ2-3, the V gene TRBV2, with 12 nucleotides matching TRBD2. Trimming cost V 6 bases and J 2 bases; bases outside gene matches: 6. The CDR3 consists of 16 residues. Germline V CDR1 and CDR2: SNHLY, FYNNEI. The CDR3 DNA reads as TGTGCCAGCAGGACTAGCGGGGGCATAATCACAGATACGCAGTATTTT. Its translation is CASRTSGGIITDTQYF.

The chain recombines TRBV7-2 with TRBJ2-7; maybe TRBD2 (6 bases). The CDR3 runs 13 residues. The germline V and J ends were trimmed by 4 bases and 2 bases, with 9 bases remaining between them. The germline gives CDR1 SGHTA, CDR2 FQGNSA. The CDR3 is CASSWDLTYEQYF. CDR3 DNA sequence: TGTGCCAGCAGCTGGGACTTAACCTACGAGCAGTACTTC.